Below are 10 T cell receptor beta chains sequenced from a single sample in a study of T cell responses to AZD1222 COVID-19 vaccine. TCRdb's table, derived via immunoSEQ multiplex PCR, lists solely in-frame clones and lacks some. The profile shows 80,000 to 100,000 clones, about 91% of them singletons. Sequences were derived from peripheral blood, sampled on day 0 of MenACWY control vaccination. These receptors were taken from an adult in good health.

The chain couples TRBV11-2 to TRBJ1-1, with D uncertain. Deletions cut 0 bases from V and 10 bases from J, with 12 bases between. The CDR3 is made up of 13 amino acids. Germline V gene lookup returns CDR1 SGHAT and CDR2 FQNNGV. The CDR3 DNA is TGTGCCAGCAGCTTAGAGTCCCAGACCCGAGCTTTCTTT. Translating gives CASSLESQTRAFF.

The CDR3 is CASSKVAGNTDTQYF. CDR3 bases: TGTGCCAGCAGTAAGGTAGCGGGGAACACAGATACGCAGTATTTT. The chain links TRBV25-1 to TRBJ2-3; 8 bases map to TRBD2. Germline assignment: CDR1 MGHDK and CDR2 SYGVNS. The J segment lost 2 bases and the V segment lost 5 bases, leaving 6 bases of the junction unmatched. The CDR3 loop spans 15 amino acids.

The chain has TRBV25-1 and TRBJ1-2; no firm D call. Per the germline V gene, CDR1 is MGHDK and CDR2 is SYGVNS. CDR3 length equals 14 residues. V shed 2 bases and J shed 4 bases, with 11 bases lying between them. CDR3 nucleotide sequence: TGTGCCAGCAGTGAAACCAAGGAAACCTATGGCTACACCTTC. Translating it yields CASSETKETYGYTF.

DNA for the CDR3: TGTGCCAGCAGTTTGGGGACGGGGAGCGATGAGCAGTTCTTC. It is translated as CASSLGTGSDEQFF. The V and J genes are TRBV28 and TRBJ2-1; D tentatively reads TRBD1 or TRBD2 (5 bases each). The V end lost 3 bases, the J end lost 8 bases, and 14 bases lay between the germline ends. The germline V gene has CDR1 MDHEN and CDR2 SYDVKM. The CDR3 is made up of 14 amino acids.

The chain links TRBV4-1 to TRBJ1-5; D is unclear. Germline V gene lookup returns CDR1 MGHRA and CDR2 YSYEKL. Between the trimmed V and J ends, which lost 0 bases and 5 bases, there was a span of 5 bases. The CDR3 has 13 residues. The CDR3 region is CASSQDGDQPQHF. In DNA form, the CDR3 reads TGCGCCAGCAGCCAAGATGGGGATCAGCCCCAGCATTTT.

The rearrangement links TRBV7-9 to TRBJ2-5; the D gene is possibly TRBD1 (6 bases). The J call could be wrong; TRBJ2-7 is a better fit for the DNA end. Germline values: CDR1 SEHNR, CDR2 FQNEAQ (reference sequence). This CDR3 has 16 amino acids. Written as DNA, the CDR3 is TGTGCCAGCAGCTTAGGTAATTGGGACATCAGCTACGAGCAGTACTTC. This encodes CASSLGNWDISYEQYF.

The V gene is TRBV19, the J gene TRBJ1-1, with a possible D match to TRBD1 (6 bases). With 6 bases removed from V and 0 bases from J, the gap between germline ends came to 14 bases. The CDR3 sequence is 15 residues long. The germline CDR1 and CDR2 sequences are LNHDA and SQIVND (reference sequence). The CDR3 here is CASSRGGALNTEAFF. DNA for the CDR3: TGTGCCAGTAGCAGAGGGGGGGCCTTGAACACTGAAGCTTTCTTT.

The CDR3 sequence: CASSQDRPGSYGYTF. As DNA, the CDR3 is TGTGCCAGCAGCCAAGATCGCCCAGGGAGCTATGGCTACACCTTC. V gene TRBV4-2 combines with J gene TRBJ1-2; tentative D call: TRBD1 (5 bases). Trimming left V 0 bases short and J 4 bases short, with 12 bases between. Germline CDR1 and CDR2: LGHNA and YNFKEQ. CDR3 length: 15 residues.

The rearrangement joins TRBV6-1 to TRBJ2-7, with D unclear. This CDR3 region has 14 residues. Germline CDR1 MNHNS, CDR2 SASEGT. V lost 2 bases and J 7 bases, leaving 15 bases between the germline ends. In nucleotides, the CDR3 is TGTGCCAGCAGTGAAAACATACCACCGACTGAGCAGTACTTC. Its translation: CASSENIPPTEQYF.

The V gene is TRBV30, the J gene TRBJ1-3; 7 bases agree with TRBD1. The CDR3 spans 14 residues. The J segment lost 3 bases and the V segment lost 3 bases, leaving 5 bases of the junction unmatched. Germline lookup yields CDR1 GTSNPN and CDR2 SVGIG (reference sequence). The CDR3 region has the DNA TGTGCCTGGAGGCGGGCAGGGGGTGGAAACACCATATATTTT. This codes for CAWRRAGGGNTIYF.